This T cell receptor beta chain was observed in a study of identical twins. Trimming removed 3 bases at V and 2 bases at J, with 9 bases between. The CDR3 consists of 14 residues. Germline V CDR1 and CDR2: LNHDA, SQIVND (reference sequence). The table lists this clonotype with a few counts. cDNA carried unique molecular identifiers, and a universal primer site was added by template switching. Via MiXCR, TCRdb re-called the 5' RACE reads, giving one row per CDR3 protein. The data show about 530,000 distinct CDR3 sequences, with about a fifth seen just once and about 0.5% held by the top ten. These data also formed part of another study, on yellow fever vaccine responses in identical twins.

This chain uses TRBV19 with TRBJ2-3, with D perhaps given as TRBD1 or TRBD2 (5 bases each). This receptor was identified in a woman aged 18-30 years in good health. Specimen: CD4+ T cells sorted from blood. The CDR3 DNA sequence: TGTGCCAGTAGTATGGGGGTCTACACAGATACGCAGTATTTT. It encodes CASSMGVYTDTQYF.